The clone carrying this T cell receptor beta chain was picked up one time. Under the authors' procedure: Researchers report that nucleated cell counts were estimated from reference gene primer amplification. Libraries were prepared by immunoSEQ multiplex PCR; TCRdb keeps only in-frame clonotypes and omits some of them. V, J and clone size derive from that table, while D and trimming were established from the DNA sequence. Of 200,000 or so clones listed, 75% to 90% were seen once; the top ten hold 2% to 2.5%. The data are from a study of blood T cell repertoires in COVID-19. At the level of the study: Some COVID-19 samples were acute and others convalescent; all came from the United States, Italy and Spain. T cells, B-cell-depleted T cells, or PBMCs supplied cDNA or gDNA.

The V gene lost 5 bases and the J gene lost 8 bases, with 7 bases spanning the gap. Germline assignment: CDR1 SGHTA and CDR2 FQGNSA. This CDR3 has 11 amino acids. The clonotype was recovered from a man aged 70 or older with active or convalescent COVID-19. This sequence joins TRBV7-2 and TRBJ2-1; D unresolved. Sequenced: peripheral blood. This chain's CDR3 is CASSNPDEQFF. CDR3 nucleotide sequence: TGTGCCAGCAGCAATCCCGATGAGCAGTTCTTC.